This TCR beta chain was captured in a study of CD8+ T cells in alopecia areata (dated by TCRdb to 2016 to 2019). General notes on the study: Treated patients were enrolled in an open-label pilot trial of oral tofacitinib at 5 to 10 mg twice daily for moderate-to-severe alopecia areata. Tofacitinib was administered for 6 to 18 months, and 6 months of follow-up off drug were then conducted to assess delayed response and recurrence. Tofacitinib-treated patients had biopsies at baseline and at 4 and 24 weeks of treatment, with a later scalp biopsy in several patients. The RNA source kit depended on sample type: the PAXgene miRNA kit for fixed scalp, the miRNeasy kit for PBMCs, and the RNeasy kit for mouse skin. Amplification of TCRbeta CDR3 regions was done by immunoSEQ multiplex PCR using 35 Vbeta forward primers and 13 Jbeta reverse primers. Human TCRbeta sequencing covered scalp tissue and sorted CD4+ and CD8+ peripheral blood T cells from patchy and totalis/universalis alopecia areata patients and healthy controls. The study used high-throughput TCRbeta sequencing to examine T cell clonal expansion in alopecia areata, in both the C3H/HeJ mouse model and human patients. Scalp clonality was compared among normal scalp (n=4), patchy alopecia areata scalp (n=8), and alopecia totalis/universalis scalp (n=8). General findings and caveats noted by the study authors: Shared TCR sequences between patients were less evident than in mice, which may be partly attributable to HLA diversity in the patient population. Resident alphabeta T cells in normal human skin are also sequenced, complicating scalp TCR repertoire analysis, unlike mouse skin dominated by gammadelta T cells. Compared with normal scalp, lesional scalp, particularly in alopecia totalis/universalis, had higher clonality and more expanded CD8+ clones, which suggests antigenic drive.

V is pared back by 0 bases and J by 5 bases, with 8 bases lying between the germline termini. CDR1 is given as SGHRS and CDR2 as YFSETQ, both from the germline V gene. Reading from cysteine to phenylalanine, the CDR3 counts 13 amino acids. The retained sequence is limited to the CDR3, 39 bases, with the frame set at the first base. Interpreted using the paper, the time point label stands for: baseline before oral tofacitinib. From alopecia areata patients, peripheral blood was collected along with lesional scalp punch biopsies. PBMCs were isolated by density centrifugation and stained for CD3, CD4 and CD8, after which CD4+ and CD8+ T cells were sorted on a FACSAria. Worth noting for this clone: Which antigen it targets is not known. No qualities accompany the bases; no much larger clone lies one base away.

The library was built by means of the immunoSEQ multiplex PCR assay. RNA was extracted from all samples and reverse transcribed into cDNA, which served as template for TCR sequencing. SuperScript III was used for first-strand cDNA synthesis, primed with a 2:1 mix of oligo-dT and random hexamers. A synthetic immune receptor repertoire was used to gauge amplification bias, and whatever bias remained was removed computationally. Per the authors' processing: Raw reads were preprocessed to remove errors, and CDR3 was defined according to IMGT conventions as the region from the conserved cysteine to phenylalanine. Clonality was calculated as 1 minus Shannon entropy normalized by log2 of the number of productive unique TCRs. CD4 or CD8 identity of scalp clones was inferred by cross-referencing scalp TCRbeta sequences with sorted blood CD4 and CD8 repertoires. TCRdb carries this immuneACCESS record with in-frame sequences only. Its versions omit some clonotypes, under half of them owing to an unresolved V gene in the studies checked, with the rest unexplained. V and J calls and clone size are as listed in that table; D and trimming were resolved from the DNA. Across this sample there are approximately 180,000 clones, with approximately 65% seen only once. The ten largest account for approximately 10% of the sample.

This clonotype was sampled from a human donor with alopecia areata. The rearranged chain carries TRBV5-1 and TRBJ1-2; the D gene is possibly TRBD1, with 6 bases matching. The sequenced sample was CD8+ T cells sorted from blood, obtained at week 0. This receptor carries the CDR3 CASSLGTAYGYTF. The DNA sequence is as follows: TGCGCCAGCAGCTTGGGGACAGCTTATGGCTACACCTTC.